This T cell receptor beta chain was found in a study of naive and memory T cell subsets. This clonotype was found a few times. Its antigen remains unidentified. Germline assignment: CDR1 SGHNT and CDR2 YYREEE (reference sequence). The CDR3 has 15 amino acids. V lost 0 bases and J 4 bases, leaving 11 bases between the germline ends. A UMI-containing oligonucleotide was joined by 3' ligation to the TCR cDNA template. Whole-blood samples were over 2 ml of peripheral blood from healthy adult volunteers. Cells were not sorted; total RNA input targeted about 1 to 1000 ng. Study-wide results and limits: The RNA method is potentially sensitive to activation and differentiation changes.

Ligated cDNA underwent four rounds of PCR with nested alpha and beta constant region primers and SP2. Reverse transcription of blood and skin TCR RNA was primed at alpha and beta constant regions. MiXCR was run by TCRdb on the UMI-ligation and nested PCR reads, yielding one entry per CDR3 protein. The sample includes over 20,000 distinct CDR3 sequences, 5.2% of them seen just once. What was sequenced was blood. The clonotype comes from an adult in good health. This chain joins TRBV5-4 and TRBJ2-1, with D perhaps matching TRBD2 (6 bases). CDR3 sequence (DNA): TGTGCCAGCAGCTTGGCCGGGGGTGATTACAATGAGCAGTTCTTC. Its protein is CASSLAGGDYNEQFF.